The entry that follows covers one TCR beta chain sequence. Many counts were recorded for this clone. There is no known antigen for this receptor. Base qualities are not provided; no much larger clone lies one nucleotide away. The data belong to a study of blood T cell repertoires in COVID-19 (dated by TCRdb to about 2020). Background for the entire study: The collaborator samples originated in the United States, Italy and Spain and spanned the acute and convalescent phases of COVID-19. The repertoires were made available in a free public database intended to serve as a resource for research on the immune response to SARS-CoV-2. HLA class I and class II types, where available, came from metadata supplied by the sample provider rather than from assay-based typing. The sample metadata nearly always contained a de-identified subject ID, COVID-19 status, age in years and sex. The prospective study material was composed of cDNA or gDNA derived from T cells, B-cell-depleted T cells, or PBMCs. The samples were drawn from the first 160 participants of the ongoing ImmuneRACE study and from some 1,300 subjects provided by 6 global collaborators. Subjects who had been exposed to COVID-19, were actively infected with it, or had recovered from it provided the deeply sampled blood TCRbeta repertoires that made up the dataset.

Each collaborating institution followed its own protocols to collect whole blood in K2EDTA tubes. For TCRbeta analysis, collaborator samples were shipped as frozen whole blood, as isolated PBMCs, or as DNA extracted from either sample type. Overall study results and their limits: The amount of clinical and demographic metadata varied by source and participant and was provided uncurated.

TCRbeta CDR3 regions were amplified from genomic DNA by means of the immunoSEQ Assay, a bias-controlled multiplex PCR. As for how the authors treated the data: Within the assay, amplification of reference gene primers was used to estimate how many nucleated cells each sample contained. Sequence reads were collapsed and filtered to measure the absolute abundance of every unique TCRbeta CDR3 rearrangement. Productive Simpson clonality was computed per sample as the square root of Simpson's diversity index over productive rearrangements. In its TCRdb copy, this immuneACCESS table keeps in-frame sequences only and misses some clones. Where compared with another copy, unresolved V genes explain less than half of these, and the others have no known cause. For V, J and clone size, that table is used; D and trimming come from the DNA. In this sample the table shows about 140,000 clones, 60% to 85% of which occur a single time. Of the sample, 3.5% to 5% falls within the top ten clones.

Material: peripheral blood. The sequence was obtained from an elderly woman with active or convalescent COVID-19.

The CDR3 sequence is CASSFYIGSGANVLTF. The sequenced DNA is TGTGCCAGCAGCTTTTATATCGGTTCTGGGGCCAACGTCCTGACTTTC. The chain couples TRBV5-6 to TRBJ2-6, with the D gene too uncertain to name. The germline V gene supplies CDR1 SGHDT and CDR2 YYEEEE. The CDR3 holds 16 amino acids from the cysteine to the phenylalanine. The retained sequence is limited to the CDR3, 48 bases, with the frame set at the first base. V is pared back by 2 bases and J by 1 base, with 10 bases lying between the germline termini.